This TCR beta chain was captured by sequencing in a study of T cells in localized non-small cell lung cancer (TCRdb year 2020). Some background on the complete study: Comparing tumors with uninvolved tumor-adjacent lungs, the study looked at the T cell repertoires of hundreds of patients with early-stage NSCLC. The mean age of the NSCLC patients was roughly 70 years, with 130 or so men and around 100 women. All 220 or so NSCLC patients in the cohort were treatment-naive and had localized lung tumors that were resected.

On the study overall, not on this receptor specifically: Uninvolved tumor-adjacent lung showed the highest T cell clonality, higher than tumor, which suggests more focused antigenic responses in the uninvolved tumor-adjacent lung. A median of around 57 of the top 100 tumor clones turned up in the paired uninvolved adjacent lung, and under 30 of those clones also ranked among the top 100 of that same adjacent lung. Because the study design was exploratory, TCR variables were selected using unadjusted p-values without false-discovery rate correction. Multi-region tumor sequencing was not performed, so intratumor heterogeneity could not be excluded. Higher T cell density in blood was associated with longer overall survival, whereas higher clonality in adjacent lung was associated with shorter survival.

At diagnosis, peripheral blood, uninvolved tumor-adjacent lung and tumor were collected and were preserved as a mix of fresh-frozen and FFPE material. For TCR repertoire profiling, blood samples were analyzed as peripheral blood mononuclear cells. TCR beta CDR3 regions were sequenced from DNA using the immunoSEQ Assay. The original pipeline was this. To compute T cell density, TCR beta template counts were normalized to usable DNA, which was estimated by amplifying housekeeping genes. Using the preseqR package, richness was estimated by extrapolating to 120,000 templates for tissue samples and 400,000 templates for PBMC samples. Clonality was defined as one minus Pielou's evenness. Tissue-enriched TCRs were identified through differential abundance testing performed on productive amino-acid clonotypes, with a minimum total count of 5 and an alpha of 0.1. The Jaccard Index and the Morisita Overlap Index were used to measure repertoire overlap between compartments. TCR beta CDR3s were clustered by GLIPH together with public tetramer-defined viral CDR3s, and at least three viral sequences plus V-gene enrichment were required for viral motifs. In its TCRdb copy, this immuneACCESS table keeps in-frame sequences only and misses some clones. Where compared with another copy, unresolved V genes explain less than half of these, and the others have no known cause. V and J calls and clone size follow that table, whereas D and trimming were derived from the DNA. The sample table shows fewer than 75,000 clones, and about 88% are seen once. The top ten clonotypes cover 1.3% of the sample.

Notes on this clone: This clone's antigen is unknown. Base quality data are lacking; no much larger clone is found one base away.

V is pared back by 3 bases and J by 0 bases, with 12 bases lying between the germline termini. In the germline V gene, CDR1 corresponds to SGHTA and CDR2 to FQGNSA. From the cysteine through the phenylalanine, the CDR3 covers 15 amino acids. Only CDR3 DNA is held: 45 bases, read in frame from base 1. This clonotype originated in a female donor at least 60 years old with stage I lung adenocarcinoma. The sample in question was peripheral blood, obtained before any cancer treatment. This chain is built from TRBV7-2 and TRBJ2-7; a tentative D match to TRBD2 spans 5 bases. DNA sequence: TGTGCCAGCAGCTTGTACCCGGGATCCTCCTACGAGCAGTACTTC. The resulting protein is CASSLYPGSSYEQYF.